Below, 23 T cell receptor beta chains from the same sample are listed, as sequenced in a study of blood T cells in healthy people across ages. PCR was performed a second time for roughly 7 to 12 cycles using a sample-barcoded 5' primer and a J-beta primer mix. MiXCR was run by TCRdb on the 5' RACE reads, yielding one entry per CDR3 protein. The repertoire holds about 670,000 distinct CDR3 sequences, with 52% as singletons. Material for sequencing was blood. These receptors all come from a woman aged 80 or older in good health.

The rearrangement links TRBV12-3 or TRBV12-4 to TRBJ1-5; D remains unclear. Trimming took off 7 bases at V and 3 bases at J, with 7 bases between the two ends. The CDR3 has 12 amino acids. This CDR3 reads CASTLNNQPQHF. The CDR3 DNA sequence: TGTGCCAGCACCCTAAACAATCAGCCCCAGCATTTT.

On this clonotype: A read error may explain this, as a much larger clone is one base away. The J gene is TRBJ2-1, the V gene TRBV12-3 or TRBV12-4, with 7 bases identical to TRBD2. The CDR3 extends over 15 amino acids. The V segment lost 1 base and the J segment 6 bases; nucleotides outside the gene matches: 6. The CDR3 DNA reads TGTGCCAGCAGTTTAGGCCAGCGGGGTCTCAATGAGCAGTTCTTC. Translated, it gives CASSLGQRGLNEQFF.

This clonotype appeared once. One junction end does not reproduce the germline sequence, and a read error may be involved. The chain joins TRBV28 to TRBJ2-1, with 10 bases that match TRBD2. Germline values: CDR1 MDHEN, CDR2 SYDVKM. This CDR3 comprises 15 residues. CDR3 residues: CVSSLAGGVYNEQFF. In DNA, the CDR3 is TGTGTCAGCAGTTTAGCGGGAGGCGTGTACAATGAGCAGTTCTTC.

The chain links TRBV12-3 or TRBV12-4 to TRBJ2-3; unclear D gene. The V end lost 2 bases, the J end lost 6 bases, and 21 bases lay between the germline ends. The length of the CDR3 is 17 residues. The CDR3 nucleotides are TGTGCCAGCAGTTTAAAGGGTCGGGCTAGAGGTTCGGATACGCAGTATTTT. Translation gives CASSLKGRARGSDTQYF.

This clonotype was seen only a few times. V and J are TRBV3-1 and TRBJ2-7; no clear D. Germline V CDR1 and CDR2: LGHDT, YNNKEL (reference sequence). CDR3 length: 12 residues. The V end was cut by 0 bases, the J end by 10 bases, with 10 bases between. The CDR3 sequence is CASSQDVGTQYF. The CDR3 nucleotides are TGTGCCAGCAGCCAAGACGTCGGAACCCAGTACTTC.

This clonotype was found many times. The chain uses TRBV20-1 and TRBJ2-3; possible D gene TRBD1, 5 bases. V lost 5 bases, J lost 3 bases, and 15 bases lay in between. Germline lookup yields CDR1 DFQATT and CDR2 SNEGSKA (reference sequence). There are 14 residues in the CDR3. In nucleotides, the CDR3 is TGCAGTGCTGAAACAGGTTCCCGAACAGATACGCAGTATTTT. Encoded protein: CSAETGSRTDTQYF.

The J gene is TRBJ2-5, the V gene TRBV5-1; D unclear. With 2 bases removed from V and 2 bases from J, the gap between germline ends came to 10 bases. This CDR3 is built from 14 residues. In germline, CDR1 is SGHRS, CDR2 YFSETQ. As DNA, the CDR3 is TGCGCCAGCAGCTTCCAGACAAGACAAGAGACCCAGTACTTC. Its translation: CASSFQTRQETQYF.

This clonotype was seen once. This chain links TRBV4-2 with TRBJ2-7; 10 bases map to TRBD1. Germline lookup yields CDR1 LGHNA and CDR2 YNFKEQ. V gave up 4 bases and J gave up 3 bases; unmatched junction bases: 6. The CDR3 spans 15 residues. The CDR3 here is CASSRQGAGNYEQYF. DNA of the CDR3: TGTGCCAGCAGCCGACAGGGGGCGGGTAACTACGAGCAGTACTTC.

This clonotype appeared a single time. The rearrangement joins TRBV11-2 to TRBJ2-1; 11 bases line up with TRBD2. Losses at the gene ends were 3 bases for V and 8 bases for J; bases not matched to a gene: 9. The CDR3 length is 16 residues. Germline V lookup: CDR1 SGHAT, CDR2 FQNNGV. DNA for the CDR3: TGTGCCAGCAGCTTGGGATTAGCGGGAGGGTGGGATGAGCAGTTCTTC. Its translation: CASSLGLAGGWDEQFF. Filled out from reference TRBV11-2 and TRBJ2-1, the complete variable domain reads EAGVAQSPRYKIIEKRQSVAFWCNPISGHATLYWYQQILGQGPKLLIQFQNNGVVDDSQLPKDRFSAERLKGVDSTLKIQPAKLEDSAVYLCASSLGLAGGWDEQFFGPGTRLTVL.

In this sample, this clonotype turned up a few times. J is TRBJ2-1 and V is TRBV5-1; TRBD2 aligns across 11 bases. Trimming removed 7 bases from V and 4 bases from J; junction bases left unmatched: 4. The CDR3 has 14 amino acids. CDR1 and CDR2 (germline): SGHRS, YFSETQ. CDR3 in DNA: TGCGCCAGCCATAGCGGGGGGGCGTACAATGAGCAGTTCTTC. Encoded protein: CASHSGGAYNEQFF.

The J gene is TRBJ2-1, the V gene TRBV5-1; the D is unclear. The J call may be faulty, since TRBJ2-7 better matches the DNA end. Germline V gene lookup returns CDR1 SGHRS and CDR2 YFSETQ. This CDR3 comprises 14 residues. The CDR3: CASSLVLEKGEQYF. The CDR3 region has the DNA TGCGCCAGCAGCTTGGTTCTGGAAAAGGGTGAGCAGTACTTC.

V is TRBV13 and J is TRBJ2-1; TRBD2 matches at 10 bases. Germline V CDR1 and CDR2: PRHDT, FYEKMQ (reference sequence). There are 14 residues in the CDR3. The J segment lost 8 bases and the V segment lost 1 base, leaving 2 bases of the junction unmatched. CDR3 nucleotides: TGTGCCAGCAGCTTAGAGCTAGCGGGGGATGAGCAGTTCTTC. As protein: CASSLELAGDEQFF.

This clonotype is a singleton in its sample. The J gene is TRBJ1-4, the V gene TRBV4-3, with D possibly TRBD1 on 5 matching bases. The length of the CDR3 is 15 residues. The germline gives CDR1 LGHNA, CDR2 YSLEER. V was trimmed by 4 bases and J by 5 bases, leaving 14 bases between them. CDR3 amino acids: CASSPRDAVNEKLFF. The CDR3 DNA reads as TGCGCCAGCAGCCCCCGGGACGCTGTGAATGAAAAACTGTTTTTT.

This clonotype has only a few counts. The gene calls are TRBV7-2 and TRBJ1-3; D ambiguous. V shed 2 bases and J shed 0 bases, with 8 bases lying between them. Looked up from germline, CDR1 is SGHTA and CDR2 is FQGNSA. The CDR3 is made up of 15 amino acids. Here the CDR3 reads CASSLKNPSGNTIYF. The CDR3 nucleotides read TGTGCCAGCAGCTTAAAGAACCCCTCTGGAAACACCATATATTTT. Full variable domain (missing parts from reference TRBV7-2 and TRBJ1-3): GAGVSQSPSNKVTEKGKDVELRCDPISGHTALYWYRQSLGQGLEFLIYFQGNSAPDKSGLPSDRFSAERTGGSVSTLTIQRTQQEDSAVYLCASSLKNPSGNTIYFGEGSWLTVV.

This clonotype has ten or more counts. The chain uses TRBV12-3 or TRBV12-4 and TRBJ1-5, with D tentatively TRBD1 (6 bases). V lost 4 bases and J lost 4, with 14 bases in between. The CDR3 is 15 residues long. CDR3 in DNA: TGTGCCAGCAGTTCCCAGGGGAGTGCAAATCAGCCCCAGCATTTT. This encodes CASSSQGSANQPQHF.

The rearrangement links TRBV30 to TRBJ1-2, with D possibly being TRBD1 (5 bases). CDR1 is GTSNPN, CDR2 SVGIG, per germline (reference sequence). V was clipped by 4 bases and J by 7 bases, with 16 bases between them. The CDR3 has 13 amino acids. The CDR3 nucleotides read TGTGCCTGGACTGGGGGAGTGGGTGGTGGCTACACCTTC. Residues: CAWTGGVGGGYTF. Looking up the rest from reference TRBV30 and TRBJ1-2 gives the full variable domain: SQTIHQWPATLVQPVGSPLSLECTVEGTSNPNLYWYRQAAGRGLQLLFYSVGIGQISSEVPQNLSASRPQDRQFILSSKKLLLSDSGFYLCAWTGGVGGGYTFGSGTRLTVV.

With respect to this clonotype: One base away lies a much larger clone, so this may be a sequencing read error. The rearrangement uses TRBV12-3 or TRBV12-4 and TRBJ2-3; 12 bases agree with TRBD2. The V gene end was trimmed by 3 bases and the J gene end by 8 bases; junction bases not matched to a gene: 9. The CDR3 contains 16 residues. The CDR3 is CASSFILAGGSGTQYF. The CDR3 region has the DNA TGTGCCAGCAGTTTTATACTAGCGGGAGGTTCAGGTACGCAGTATTTT.

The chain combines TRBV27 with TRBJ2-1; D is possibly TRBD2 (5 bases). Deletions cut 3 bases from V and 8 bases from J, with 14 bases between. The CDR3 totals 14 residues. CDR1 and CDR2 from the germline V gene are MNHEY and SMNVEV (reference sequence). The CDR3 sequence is CASSFAGPLDEQFF. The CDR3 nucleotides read TGTGCCAGCAGTTTCGCGGGCCCCCTCGATGAGCAGTTCTTC.

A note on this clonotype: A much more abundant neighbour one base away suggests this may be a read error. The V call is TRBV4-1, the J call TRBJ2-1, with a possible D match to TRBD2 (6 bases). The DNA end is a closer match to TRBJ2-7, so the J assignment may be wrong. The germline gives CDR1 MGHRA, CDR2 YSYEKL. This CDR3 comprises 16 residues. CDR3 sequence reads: CASSLGLKSSYNEQYF. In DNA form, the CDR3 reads TGCGCCAGCAGCCTGGGACTCAAAAGCTCCTACAATGAGCAGTACTTC.

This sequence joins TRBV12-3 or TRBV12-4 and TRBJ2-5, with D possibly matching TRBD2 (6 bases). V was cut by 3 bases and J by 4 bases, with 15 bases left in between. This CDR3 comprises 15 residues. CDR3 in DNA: TGTGCCAGCAGTTTCGGCGGAGGGGCGGGAGAGACCCAGTACTTC. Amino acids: CASSFGGGAGETQYF.

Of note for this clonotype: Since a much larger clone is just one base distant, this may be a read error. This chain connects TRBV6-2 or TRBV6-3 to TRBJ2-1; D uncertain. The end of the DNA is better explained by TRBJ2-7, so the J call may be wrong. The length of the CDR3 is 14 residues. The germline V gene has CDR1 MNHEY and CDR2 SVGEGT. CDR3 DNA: TGTGCCAGCAGTTACTCCACCAAGTACAATGAGCAGTACTTC. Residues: CASSYSTKYNEQYF.

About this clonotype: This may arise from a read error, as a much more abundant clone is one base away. The CDR3 DNA reads TGTGCCAGCAGCTCCTCTCTAGCGGCCACAGATACGCAGTATTTT. This gives the protein CASSSSLAATDTQYF. The V call is TRBV7-3, the J call TRBJ2-3, with 7 bases aligning to TRBD2. V gave up 4 bases and J gave up 2 bases; unmatched junction bases: 6. The CDR3 extends over 15 amino acids. CDR1 and CDR2 from the germline V gene are SGHTA and FQGTGA.

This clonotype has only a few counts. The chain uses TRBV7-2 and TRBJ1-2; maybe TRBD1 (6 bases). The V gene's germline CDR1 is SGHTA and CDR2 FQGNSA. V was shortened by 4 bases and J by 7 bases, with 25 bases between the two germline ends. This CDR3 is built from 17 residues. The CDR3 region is CASSYTSVGAAGGGYTF. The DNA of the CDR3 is TGTGCCAGCAGCTATACCTCCGTGGGGGCCGCGGGCGGTGGCTACACCTTC.